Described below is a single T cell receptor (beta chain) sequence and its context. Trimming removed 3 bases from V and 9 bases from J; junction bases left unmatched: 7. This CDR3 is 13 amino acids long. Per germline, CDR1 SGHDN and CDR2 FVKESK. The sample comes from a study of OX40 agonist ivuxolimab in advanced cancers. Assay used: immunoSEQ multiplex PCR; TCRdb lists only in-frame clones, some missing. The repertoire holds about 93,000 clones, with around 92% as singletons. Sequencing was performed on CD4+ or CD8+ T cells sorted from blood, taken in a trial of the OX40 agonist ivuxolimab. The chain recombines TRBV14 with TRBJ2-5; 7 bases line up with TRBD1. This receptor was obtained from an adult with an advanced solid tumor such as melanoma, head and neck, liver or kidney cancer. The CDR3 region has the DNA TGTGCCAGCAGCCAGAGGGACAGAGGGGCCCAGTACTTC. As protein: CASSQRDRGAQYF.